This TCR beta chain was captured by sequencing in a study of CD8+CD57+ T cells in acquired aplastic anemia. Overall study: Across the sorted CD4+ and CD8+ cells, DNA amounts averaged about 3.1 ug. Healthy donor sequencing depth: around 9.9 million CD4+, under 14 million CD8+ reads. Study conclusions and caveats: Patients and controls were not found to differ significantly in CD8+ Simpson's diversity. Almost 30 shared CD8+ CDR3s appeared highly expressed within patients' immunodominant clones.

This clonotype was observed many times. Its antigen remains unidentified. According to the study, genomic DNA was the template for TCR beta VDJ and CDR3 profiling. Using its own MiXCR run on the reads, TCRdb lists one record per CDR3 protein. The sample lists about 400,000 distinct CDR3 sequences, 65% to 80% occurring once. The CDR3 is 15 residues long. V lost 3 bases and J 4 bases, leaving 15 bases between the germline ends. Germline lookup yields CDR1 DFQATT and CDR2 SNEGSKA (reference sequence). Sample: sorted CD4+, CD8+, or CD8+CD57+ T cells (not recorded which) from PBMCs. The receptor's source is a human donor in good health, serving as a control. The V gene is TRBV20-1, the J gene TRBJ1-4, with D possibly TRBD1 on 6 matching bases. Written as DNA, the CDR3 is TGCAGTGCTAGTAGGGGGGGCATGGTTAATGAAAAACTGTTTTTT. This translates into CSASRGGMVNEKLFF.